This paragraph covers one T cell receptor (beta chain) sequence. Antigen: not known. Unique molecular identifiers were present in the TCR beta cDNA libraries. The source material, roughly 0.9 to 11 million T cells, gave rise to roughly 500,000 cDNA molecules. One entry per CDR3 protein, called by TCRdb with MiXCR from the PCR reads. Altogether fewer than 850,000 distinct CDR3 sequences are present, 25% to 30% being singletons, with the ten largest covering more than 0.45%. This sample is drawn from a study of post-analysis software for immune sequencing data. Study summary: Secondary progressive, relapsing-remitting and progressive-relapsing multiple sclerosis were among the included disease courses. Study findings and constraints: Roughly 5 TRBV segments occurring more often in patients than controls included TRBV5-6, TRBV5-1 and TRBV20-1. The study found significantly lower normalized Chao1 diversity in multiple sclerosis patients than in controls.

Losses at the gene ends were 2 bases for V and 8 bases for J; bases not matched to a gene: 2. Germline V gene lookup returns CDR1 SGHDT and CDR2 YYEEEE. The CDR3 extends over 12 amino acids. The receptor's source is a girl between 5 and 17 years old with multiple sclerosis. The chain has TRBV5-6 and TRBJ2-3, with TRBD2 matching over 7 bases. Sequencing used blood. This chain's CDR3 is CASSFAGVTQYF. As DNA, the CDR3 is TGTGCCAGCAGCTTCGCGGGGGTTACGCAGTATTTT.